This is a list of T cell receptor beta chains from one sample in a study of response to subunit inactivated influenza vaccine. Each CDR3 protein gets one entry after TCRdb re-called the RT-PCR reads with MiXCR. Of approximately 310,000 distinct CDR3 sequences listed, around a fifth were seen once; the top ten hold 10%. Sequenced material: PBMCs from blood, taken roughly 20 months after vaccination. Source of these receptors: a man aged 45-69 years who received an inactivated influenza vaccine. Each CDR3 is given with its conserved first and last residue. A D gene is named only where the DNA matches it firmly. Some rows have no size entry. The others give once, few or many, or a class for an expanded clone.

>TRBV7-2|TRBJ1-2|-|many
CASSLTSGFYGYTF
TGTGCCAGCAGCTTAACGTCGGGGTTCTATGGCTACACCTTC
>TRBV5-1|TRBJ2-1|TRBD2|few
CASSLTGGGYNEQFF
TGCGCCAGCAGCTTGACGGGAGGGGGATACAATGAGCAGTTCTTC
>TRBV5-1|TRBJ2-5|-|few
CASSSGTSTVETQYF
TGCGCCAGCAGCAGCGGGACATCTACTGTGGAGACCCAGTACTTC
>TRBV12-3/TRBV12-4|TRBJ2-3|-|-
CASSRKQLLTDTQYF
TGTGCCAGCAGTAGGAAGCAGTTACTCACAGATACGCAGTATTTT
>TRBV7-6|TRBJ2-3|TRBD2|-
CASSSPLAVSTDTQYF
TGTGCCAGCAGCTCACCACTAGCGGTTAGCACAGATACGCAGTATTTT
>TRBV7-2|TRBJ1-2|-|few
CASSLKTDGYTF
TGTGCCAGCAGCTTAAAAACCGATGGCTACACCTTC
>TRBV21-1|TRBJ2-3|-|-
CASSKVRTLSTDTQYF
TGTGCCAGCAGCAAAGTGAGGACACTGAGCACAGATACGCAGTATTTT
>TRBV19|TRBJ2-2|-|-
CASSLGPSALFF
TGTGCCAGTAGTTTGGGCCCCTCGGCGCTGTTTTTT
>TRBV6-1|TRBJ1-1|TRBD1|many
CASSQETGGAGEAFF
TGTGCCAGCAGTCAAGAGACAGGGGGCGCAGGTGAAGCTTTCTTT
>TRBV5-4|TRBJ2-1|-|-
CASSLGQGLNEQFF
TGTGCCAGCAGCTTGGGCCAGGGGTTGAATGAGCAGTTCTTC
>TRBV11-1|TRBJ2-1|TRBD2|-
CASSLTGGRGYNEQFF
TGTGCCAGCAGCTTAACAGGCGGGAGGGGCTACAATGAGCAGTTCTTC
>TRBV18|TRBJ2-3|-|-
CASSPQHPDTQYF
TGTGCCAGCTCACCCCAACACCCAGATACGCAGTATTTT
>TRBV12-3/TRBV12-4|TRBJ2-4|-|few
CASSKPDHELAKNIQYF
TGTGCCAGCAGTAAGCCGGACCACGAGCTAGCCAAAAACATTCAGTACTTC
>TRBV7-9|TRBJ1-1|-|-
CASSESKGGEAFF
TGTGCCAGCAGCGAATCGAAGGGGGGCGAAGCTTTCTTT
>TRBV19|TRBJ2-7|TRBD2|few
CASKASGAYEQYF
TGTGCCAGTAAGGCTAGCGGGGCCTACGAGCAGTACTTC
>TRBV7-2|TRBJ2-5|TRBD2|few
CASSPPGLAGGGKYF
TGTGCCAGCAGCCCCCCCGGACTAGCGGGTGGGGGTAAGTACTTC
>TRBV6-2/TRBV6-3|TRBJ2-6|TRBD1|few
CASRLFWTGGVKDATGANVLTF
TGTGCCAGCAGACTTTTTTGGACAGGGGGCGTCAAAGATGCTACTGGGGCCAACGTCCTGACTTTC
>TRBV4-3|TRBJ1-1|TRBD1|-
CASSQSGQGGTEAFF
TGCGCCAGCAGCCAGTCCGGACAGGGAGGGACTGAAGCTTTCTTT
>TRBV10-3|TRBJ1-4|-|many
CATAFTGTGGEKLFF
TGTGCCACCGCATTCACCGGGACTGGCGGTGAAAAACTGTTTTTT
>TRBV9|TRBJ1-1|-|-
CASSVPQTRVTEAFF
TGTGCCAGCAGCGTCCCGCAGACGAGGGTCACTGAAGCTTTCTTT
>TRBV29-1|TRBJ1-1|-|few
CSVEEDTEAFF
TGCAGCGTTGAGGAGGACACTGAAGCTTTCTTT
>TRBV12-3/TRBV12-4|TRBJ1-5|TRBD1|-
CASSVQGNQPQHF
TGTGCCAGCAGCGTACAGGGGAATCAGCCCCAGCATTTT
>TRBV3-1|TRBJ2-3|-|few
CASSKSSWGTDTQYF
TGTGCCAGCAGCAAAAGCAGTTGGGGCACAGATACGCAGTATTTT
>TRBV14|TRBJ2-2|-|few
CASSQFATGELFF
TGTGCCAGCAGCCAATTCGCCACCGGGGAGCTGTTTTTT
>TRBV18|TRBJ2-5|-|-
CASSPLGQSETQYF
TGTGCCAGCTCACCACTCGGACAGTCCGAGACCCAGTACTTC
>TRBV7-8|TRBJ2-3|TRBD1|few
CASSQPGGRTDTQYF
TGTGCCAGCAGCCAACCAGGGGGACGCACAGATACGCAGTATTTT
>TRBV7-9|TRBJ2-1|-|-
CASSLGFSSLHHEQFF
TGTGCCAGCAGCTTAGGGTTCTCCTCACTCCACCATGAGCAGTTCTTC
>TRBV7-8|TRBJ1-5|-|-
CASSALGAYQPQHF
TGTGCCAGCAGCGCCCTGGGGGCGTATCAGCCCCAGCATTTT
>TRBV28|TRBJ1-2|TRBD1|-
CASSYRGPGTWYGYTF
TGTGCCAGCAGTTACAGGGGGCCTGGCACTTGGTATGGCTACACCTTC
>TRBV9|TRBJ2-2|-|-
CASSVAGSLGTGELFF
TGTGCCAGCAGCGTAGCTGGTAGCCTTGGCACCGGGGAGCTGTTTTTT
>TRBV30|TRBJ2-5|TRBD2|many
CAWSYSGGRETQYF
TGTGCCTGGAGTTATAGCGGGGGTCGGGAGACCCAGTACTTC
>TRBV10-3|TRBJ2-5|-|few
CAISGAPGGVEETQYF
TGTGCCATCAGTGGGGCACCAGGTGGGGTTGAAGAGACCCAGTACTTC
>TRBV29-1|TRBJ2-1|-|few
CSVGNNEQFF
TGCAGCGTCGGAAACAATGAGCAGTTCTTC
>TRBV5-1|TRBJ1-1|-|few
CASSLHVSGRQVTEAFF
TGCGCCAGCAGCTTGCACGTGAGCGGCCGGCAGGTCACTGAAGCTTTCTTT
>TRBV5-1|TRBJ2-5|TRBD1|-
CASSAGQGMETQYF
TGCGCCAGCAGTGCGGGACAGGGGATGGAGACCCAGTACTTC
>TRBV7-2|TRBJ2-5|TRBD1|-
CASSLLGQGTGETQYF
TGTGCCAGCAGCCTGCTAGGACAGGGGACTGGAGAGACCCAGTACTTC
>TRBV20-1|TRBJ2-7|-|few
CSARKAGRLEQYF
TGCAGTGCCCGTAAGGCCGGACGGCTCGAGCAGTACTTC
>TRBV5-6|TRBJ1-1|-|-
CASSFVDRPNTEAFF
TGTGCCAGCAGCTTCGTAGACAGGCCAAACACTGAAGCTTTCTTT
>TRBV7-2|TRBJ1-1|-|few
CASSWTVPSEAFF
TGTGCCAGCAGCTGGACAGTTCCCTCCGAAGCTTTCTTT
>TRBV5-4|TRBJ2-5|-|-
CASSLRGALGETQYF
TGTGCCAGCAGCTTGCGGGGGGCTCTGGGTGAGACCCAGTACTTC
>TRBV12-3/TRBV12-4|TRBJ1-5|-|-
CASSLVYQPQHF
TGTGCCAGCAGTTTAGTATATCAGCCCCAGCATTTT
>TRBV20-1|TRBJ1-4|TRBD1|-
CSARNRQGRWEKLFF
TGCAGTGCTAGAAATCGACAGGGGCGGTGGGAAAAACTGTTTTTT
>TRBV19|TRBJ2-7|TRBD1|-
CASNAVGQGRYEQYF
TGTGCCAGTAATGCTGTGGGACAGGGCCGGTACGAGCAGTACTTC
>TRBV7-2|TRBJ2-3|-|-
CASSLALPRGPRDTQYF
TGTGCCAGCAGCTTAGCGCTTCCGCGGGGGCCCAGGGATACGCAGTATTTT
>TRBV6-2/TRBV6-3|TRBJ2-2|TRBD1|-
CASRQGPHTGELFF
TGTGCCAGCCGACAGGGGCCCCACACCGGGGAGCTGTTTTTT
>TRBV7-9|TRBJ1-1|-|-
CASTGRNEAFF
TGTGCCAGCACCGGGAGGAACGAAGCTTTCTTT
>TRBV4-3|TRBJ2-2|-|few
CASSQDVSVRTELFF
TGCGCCAGCAGCCAAGATGTATCAGTGAGGACGGAGCTGTTTTTT
>TRBV27|TRBJ1-5|TRBD1|-
CASSHTGGHQPQHF
TGTGCCAGCAGTCATACAGGGGGTCACCAGCCCCAGCATTTT
>TRBV20-1|TRBJ1-5|-|few
CSARDPGHDQPQHF
TGCAGTGCTAGAGATCCCGGGCACGATCAGCCCCAGCATTTT
>TRBV15|TRBJ2-1|TRBD2|-
CATSKARLAGDHEQFF
TGTGCCACCAGCAAAGCAAGACTAGCGGGAGACCATGAGCAGTTCTTC
>TRBV11-2|TRBJ2-3|TRBD2|-
CASSLAEAGSTDTQYF
TGTGCCAGCAGCTTAGCTGAAGCGGGGAGCACAGATACGCAGTATTTT